These T cell receptor beta chains were read from a single sample in a study of response to subunit inactivated influenza vaccine. TCRdb reprocessed the RT-PCR reads via MiXCR and lists one record per CDR3 protein. The sample has roughly 500,000 distinct CDR3 sequences, 16% seen once. The sequencing used CD4+ T cells sorted from PBMCs, collected about 23 months after vaccination. These receptors all come from a man aged 50 to 75 who received an inactivated influenza vaccine. Each CDR3 is given with its conserved first and last residue.

cdr3_aa	v_call	j_call
CASSPSPGPSGNTIYF	TRBV18	TRBJ1-3
CASGKESSGNTIYF	TRBV12-3/TRBV12-4	TRBJ1-3
CASSPGQLNTGELFF	TRBV5-6	TRBJ2-2
CSARDRSHSNQPQHF	TRBV20-1	TRBJ1-5
CASRLGAVFGVMYGYTF	TRBV12-2	TRBJ1-2
CSARKGGTDTQYF	TRBV20-1	TRBJ2-3
CASSLDLPPYEQYF	TRBV5-1	TRBJ2-7
CASSLAGPPTDTQYF	TRBV7-2	TRBJ2-3
CASSWDVAKNIQYF	TRBV11-2	TRBJ2-4
CSARRQGGTDTQYF	TRBV20-1	TRBJ2-3
CSAEGVARPETQYF	TRBV29-1	TRBJ2-5
CASSYDREFGTQYF	TRBV5-1	TRBJ2-5
CASILHGSNTGELFF	TRBV19	TRBJ2-2
CASSLGQVINEQFF	TRBV28	TRBJ2-1
CAISERTGRYEQYF	TRBV10-3	TRBJ2-7
CASSPTGSSNQPQHF	TRBV6-1	TRBJ1-5
CTSTPGAQTYNSPLHF	TRBV5-1	TRBJ1-6
CASSYTSLKPYNEQFF	TRBV12-3/TRBV12-4	TRBJ2-1